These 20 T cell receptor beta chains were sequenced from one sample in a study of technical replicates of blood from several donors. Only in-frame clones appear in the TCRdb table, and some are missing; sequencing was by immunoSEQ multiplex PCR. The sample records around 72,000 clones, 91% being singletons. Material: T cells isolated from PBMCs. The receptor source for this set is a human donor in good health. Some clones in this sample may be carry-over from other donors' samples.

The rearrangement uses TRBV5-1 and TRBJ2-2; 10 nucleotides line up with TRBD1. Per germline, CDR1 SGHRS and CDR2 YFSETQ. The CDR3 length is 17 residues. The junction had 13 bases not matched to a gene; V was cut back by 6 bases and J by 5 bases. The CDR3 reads CASTQIKTGGGTGELFF. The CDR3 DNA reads TGCGCCAGCACCCAAATCAAGACAGGGGGCGGTACCGGGGAGCTGTTTTTT.

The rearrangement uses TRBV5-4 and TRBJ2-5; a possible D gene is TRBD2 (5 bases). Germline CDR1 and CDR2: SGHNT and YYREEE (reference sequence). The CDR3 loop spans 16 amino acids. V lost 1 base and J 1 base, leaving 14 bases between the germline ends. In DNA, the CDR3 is TGTGCCAGCAGCTTGTTCGGGGATCCCTCCCAAGAGACCCAGTACTTC. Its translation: CASSLFGDPSQETQYF.

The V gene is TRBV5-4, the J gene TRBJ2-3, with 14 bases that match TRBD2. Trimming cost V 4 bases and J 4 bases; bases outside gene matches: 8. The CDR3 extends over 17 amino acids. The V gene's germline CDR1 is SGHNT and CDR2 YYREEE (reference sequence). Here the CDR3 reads CASSDRTSGGFSDTQYF. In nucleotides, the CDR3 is TGTGCCAGCAGCGACAGGACTAGCGGGGGGTTCTCAGATACGCAGTATTTT. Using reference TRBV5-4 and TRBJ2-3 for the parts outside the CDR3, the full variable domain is ETGVTQSPTHLIKTRGQQVTLRCSSQSGHNTVSWYQQALGQGPQFIFQYYREEENGRGNFPPRFSGLQFPNYSSELNVNALELDDSALYLCASSDRTSGGFSDTQYFGPGTRLTVL.

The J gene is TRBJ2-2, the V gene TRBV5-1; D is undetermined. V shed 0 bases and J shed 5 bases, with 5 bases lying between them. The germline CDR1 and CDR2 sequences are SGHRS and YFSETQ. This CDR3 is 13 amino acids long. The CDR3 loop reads CASSLVLTGELFF. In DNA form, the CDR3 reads TGCGCCAGCAGCTTGGTACTTACCGGGGAGCTGTTTTTT.

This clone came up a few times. CDR3 DNA sequence: TGTGCCAGCAGCCCTACAGGTTTGTACGAGCAGTACTTC. Translating it yields CASSPTGLYEQYF. The chain carries TRBV27 and TRBJ2-7; perhaps TRBD1 as D (5 bases). Looked up from germline, CDR1 is MNHEY and CDR2 is SMNVEV (reference sequence). There are 13 residues in the CDR3. Between the trimmed V and J ends, which lost 6 bases and 4 bases, there was a span of 13 bases.

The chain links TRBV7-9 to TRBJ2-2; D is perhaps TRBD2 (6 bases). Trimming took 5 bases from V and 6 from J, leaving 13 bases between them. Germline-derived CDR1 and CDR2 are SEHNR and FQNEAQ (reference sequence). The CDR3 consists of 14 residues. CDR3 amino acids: CASSPWGDAGELFF. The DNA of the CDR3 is TGTGCCAGCAGCCCATGGGGGGATGCCGGGGAGCTGTTTTTT.

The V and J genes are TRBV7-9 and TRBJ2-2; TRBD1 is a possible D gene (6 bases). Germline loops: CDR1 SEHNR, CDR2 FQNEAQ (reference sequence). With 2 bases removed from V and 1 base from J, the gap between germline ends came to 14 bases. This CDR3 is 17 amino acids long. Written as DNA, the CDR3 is TGTGCCAGCAGCTTAAAAGGGCAGGGGAGGAACACCGGGGAGCTGTTTTTT. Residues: CASSLKGQGRNTGELFF.

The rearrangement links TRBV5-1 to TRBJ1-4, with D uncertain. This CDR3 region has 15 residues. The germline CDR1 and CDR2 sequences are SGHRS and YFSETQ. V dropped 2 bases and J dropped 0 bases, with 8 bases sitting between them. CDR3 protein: CASSFGRATNEKLFF. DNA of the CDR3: TGCGCCAGCAGCTTTGGGCGTGCAACTAATGAAAAACTGTTTTTT.

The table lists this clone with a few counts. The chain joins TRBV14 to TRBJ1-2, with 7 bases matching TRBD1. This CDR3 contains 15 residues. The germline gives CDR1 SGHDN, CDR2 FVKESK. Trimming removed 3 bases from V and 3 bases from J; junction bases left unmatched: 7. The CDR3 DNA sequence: TGTGCCAGCAGCCAGGGGACAGCCCCTTACTATGGCTACACCTTC. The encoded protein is CASSQGTAPYYGYTF.

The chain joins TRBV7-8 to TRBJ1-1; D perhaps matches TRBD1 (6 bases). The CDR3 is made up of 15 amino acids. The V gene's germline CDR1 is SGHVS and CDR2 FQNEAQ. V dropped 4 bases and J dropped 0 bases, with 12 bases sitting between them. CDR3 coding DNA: TGTGCCAGCAGCTCCCACAGGGACCTGAACACTGAAGCTTTCTTT. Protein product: CASSSHRDLNTEAFF. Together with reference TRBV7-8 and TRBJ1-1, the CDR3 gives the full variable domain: GAGVSQSPRYKVAKRGQDVALRCDPISGHVSLFWYQQALGQGPEFLTYFQNEAQLDKSGLPSDRFFAERPEGSVSTLKIQRTQQEDSAVYLCASSSHRDLNTEAFFGQGTRLTVV.

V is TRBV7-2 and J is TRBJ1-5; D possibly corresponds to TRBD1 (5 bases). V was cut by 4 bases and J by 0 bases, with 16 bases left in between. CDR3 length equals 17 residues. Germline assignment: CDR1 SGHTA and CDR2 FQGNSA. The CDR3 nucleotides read TGTGCCAGCAGCTCCTGGGCGGGACGGACTAGCAATCAGCCCCAGCATTTT. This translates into CASSSWAGRTSNQPQHF. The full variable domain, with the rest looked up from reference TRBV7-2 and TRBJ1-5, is GAGVSQSPSNKVTEKGKDVELRCDPISGHTALYWYRQSLGQGLEFLIYFQGNSAPDKSGLPSDRFSAERTGGSVSTLTIQRTQQEDSAVYLCASSSWAGRTSNQPQHFGDGTRLSIL.

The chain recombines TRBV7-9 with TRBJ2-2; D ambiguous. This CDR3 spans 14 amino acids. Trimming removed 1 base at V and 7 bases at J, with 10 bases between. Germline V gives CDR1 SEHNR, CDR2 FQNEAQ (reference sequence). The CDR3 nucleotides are TGTGCCAGCAGCTTAGTAGTAGTCCACGGGGAGCTGTTTTTT. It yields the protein CASSLVVVHGELFF.

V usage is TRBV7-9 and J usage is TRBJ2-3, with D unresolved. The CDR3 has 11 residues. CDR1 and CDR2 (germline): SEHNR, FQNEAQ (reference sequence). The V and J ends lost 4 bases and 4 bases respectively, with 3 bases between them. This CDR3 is CASSSADTQYF. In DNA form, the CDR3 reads TGTGCCAGCAGCTCCGCAGATACGCAGTATTTT.

Here the CDR3 reads CASSFRGPPDTQYF. In DNA form, the CDR3 reads TGTGCCAGCAGTTTTCGGGGTCCCCCAGATACGCAGTATTTT. V gene TRBV6-6 combines with J gene TRBJ2-3; a weak D match, TRBD2 (5 bases). Germline loops: CDR1 MNHNY, CDR2 SVGAGI (reference sequence). The CDR3 length is 14 residues. The germline V and J ends were trimmed by 4 bases and 4 bases, with 12 bases remaining between them.

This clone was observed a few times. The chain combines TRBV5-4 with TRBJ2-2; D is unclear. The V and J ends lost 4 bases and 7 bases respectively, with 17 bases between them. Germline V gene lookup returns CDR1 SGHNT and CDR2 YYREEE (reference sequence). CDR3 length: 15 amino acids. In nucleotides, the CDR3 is TGTGCCAGCAGCCCTCTCTCGGGTATTCGCGGGGAGCTGTTTTTT. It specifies CASSPLSGIRGELFF.

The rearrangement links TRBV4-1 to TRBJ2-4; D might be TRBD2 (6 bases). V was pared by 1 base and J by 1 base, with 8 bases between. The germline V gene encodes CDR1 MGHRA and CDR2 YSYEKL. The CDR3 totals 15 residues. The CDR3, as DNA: TGCGCCAGCAGCCAAGGAGGAGGGGCCAAAAACATTCAGTACTTC. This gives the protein CASSQGGGAKNIQYF.

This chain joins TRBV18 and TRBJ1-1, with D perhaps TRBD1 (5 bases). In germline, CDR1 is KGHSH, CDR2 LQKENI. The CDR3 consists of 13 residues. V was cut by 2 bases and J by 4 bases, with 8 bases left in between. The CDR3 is CASSPGAGTEAFF. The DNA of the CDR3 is TGTGCCAGCTCACCAGGGGCTGGCACTGAAGCTTTCTTT. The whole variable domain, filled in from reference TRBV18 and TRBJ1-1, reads NAGVMQNPRHLVRRRGQEARLRCSPMKGHSHVYWYRQLPEEGLKFMVYLQKENIIDESGMPKERFSAEFPKEGPSILRIQQVVRGDSAAYFCASSPGAGTEAFFGQGTRLTVV.

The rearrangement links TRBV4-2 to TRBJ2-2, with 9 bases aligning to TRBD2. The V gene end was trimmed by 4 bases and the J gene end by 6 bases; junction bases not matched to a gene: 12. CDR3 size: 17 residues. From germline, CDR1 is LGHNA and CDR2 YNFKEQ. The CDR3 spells CASSLGVGTSLSGELFF. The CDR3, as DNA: TGTGCCAGCAGCCTAGGAGTCGGGACTAGCCTGTCCGGGGAGCTGTTTTTT.

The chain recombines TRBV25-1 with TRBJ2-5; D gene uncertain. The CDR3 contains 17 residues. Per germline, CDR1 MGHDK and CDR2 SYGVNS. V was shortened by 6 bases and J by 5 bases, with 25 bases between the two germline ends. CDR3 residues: CASSPQPPLIYEETQYF. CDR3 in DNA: TGTGCCAGCAGCCCTCAACCCCCCCTAATTTACGAGGAGACCCAGTACTTC.

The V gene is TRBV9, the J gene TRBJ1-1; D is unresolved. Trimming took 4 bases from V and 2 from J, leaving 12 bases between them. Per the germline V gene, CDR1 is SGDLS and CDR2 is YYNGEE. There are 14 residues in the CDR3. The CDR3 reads CASSPRESNTEAFF. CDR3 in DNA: TGTGCCAGCAGCCCCCGTGAAAGCAACACTGAAGCTTTCTTT.